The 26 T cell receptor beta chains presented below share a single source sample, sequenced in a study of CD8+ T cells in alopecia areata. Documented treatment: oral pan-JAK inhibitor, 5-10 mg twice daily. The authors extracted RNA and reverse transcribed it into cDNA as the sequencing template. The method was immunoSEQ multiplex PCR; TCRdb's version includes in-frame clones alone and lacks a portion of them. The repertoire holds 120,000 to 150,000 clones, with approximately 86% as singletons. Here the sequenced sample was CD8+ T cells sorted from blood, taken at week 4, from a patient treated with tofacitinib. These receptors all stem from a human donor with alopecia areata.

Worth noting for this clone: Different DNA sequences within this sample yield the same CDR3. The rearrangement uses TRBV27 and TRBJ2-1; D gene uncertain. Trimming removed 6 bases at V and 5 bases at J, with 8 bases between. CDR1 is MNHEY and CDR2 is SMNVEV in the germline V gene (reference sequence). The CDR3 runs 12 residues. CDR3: CASSLPDNEQFF. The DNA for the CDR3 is TGTGCCAGCAGCCTCCCGGACAATGAGCAGTTCTTC.

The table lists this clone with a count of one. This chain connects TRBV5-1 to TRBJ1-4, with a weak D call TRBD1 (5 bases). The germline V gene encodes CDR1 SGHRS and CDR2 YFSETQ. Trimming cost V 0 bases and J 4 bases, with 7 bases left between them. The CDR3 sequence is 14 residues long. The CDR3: CASSLGQNNEKLFF. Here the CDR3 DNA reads TGCGCCAGCAGCTTGGGACAGAATAATGAAAAACTGTTTTTT. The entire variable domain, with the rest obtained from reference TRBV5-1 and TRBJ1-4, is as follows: KAGVTQTPRYLIKTRGQQVTLSCSPISGHRSVSWYQQTPGQGLQFLFEYFSETQRNKGNFPGRFSGRQFSNSRSEMNVSTLELGDSALYLCASSLGQNNEKLFFGSGTQLSVL.

The CDR3 coding sequence is TGTGCCAGTCAGGGGGGAGAGACCCAGTACTTC. Translated: CASQGGETQYF. The chain links TRBV7-9 to TRBJ2-5, with D possibly matching TRBD1 (7 bases). Trimming removed 9 bases from V and 4 bases from J, with 9 bases in between. Looked up from germline, CDR1 is SEHNR and CDR2 is FQNEAQ (reference sequence). This CDR3 has 11 residues.

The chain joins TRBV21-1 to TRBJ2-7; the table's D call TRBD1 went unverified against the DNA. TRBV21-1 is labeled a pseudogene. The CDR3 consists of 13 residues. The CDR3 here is CASSGTGSYEQYF. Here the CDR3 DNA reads TGTGCCAGCAGCGGGACAGGGTCCTACGAGCAGTACTTC.

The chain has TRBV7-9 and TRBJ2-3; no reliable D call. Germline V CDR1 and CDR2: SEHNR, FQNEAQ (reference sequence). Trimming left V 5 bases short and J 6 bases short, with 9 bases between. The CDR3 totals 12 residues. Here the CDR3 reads CASSPRTDTQYF. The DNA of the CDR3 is TGTGCCAGCAGCCCTAGAACCGATACGCAGTATTTT.

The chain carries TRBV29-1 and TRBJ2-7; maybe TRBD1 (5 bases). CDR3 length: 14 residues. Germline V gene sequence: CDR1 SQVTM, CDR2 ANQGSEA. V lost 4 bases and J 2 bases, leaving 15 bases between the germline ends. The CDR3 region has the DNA TGCAGCGTTGTATGGACAAAGTTTACCTACGAGCAGTACTTC. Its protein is CSVVWTKFTYEQYF.

The CDR3 bases are TGTGCCACCAGCGCCGCACAAGGGGACGAGCAGTACTTC. Its protein is CATSAAQGDEQYF. The V and J genes are TRBV15 and TRBJ2-7, with D possibly being TRBD1 (5 bases). Trimming removed 5 bases at V and 5 bases at J, with 13 bases between. In germline, CDR1 is LNHNV, CDR2 YYDKDF (reference sequence). The CDR3 loop spans 13 amino acids.

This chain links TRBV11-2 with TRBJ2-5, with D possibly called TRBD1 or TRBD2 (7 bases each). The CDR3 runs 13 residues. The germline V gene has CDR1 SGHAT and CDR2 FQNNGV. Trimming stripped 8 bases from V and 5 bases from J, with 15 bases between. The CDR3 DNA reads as TGTGCCAGCCAGGGGGAGGGCCGTGAGACCCAGTACTTC. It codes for CASQGEGRETQYF.

The CDR3 DNA sequence: TGTGCCAGCAGACCGAAGACCTCTAGCCTTGAGACCCAGTACTTC. Translated, it gives CASRPKTSSLETQYF. The chain recombines TRBV13 with TRBJ2-5; D is possibly TRBD2 (5 bases). CDR3 length: 15 amino acids. V lost 6 bases, J lost 5 bases, and 19 bases lay in between. CDR1 is PRHDT and CDR2 is FYEKMQ in the germline V gene (reference sequence).

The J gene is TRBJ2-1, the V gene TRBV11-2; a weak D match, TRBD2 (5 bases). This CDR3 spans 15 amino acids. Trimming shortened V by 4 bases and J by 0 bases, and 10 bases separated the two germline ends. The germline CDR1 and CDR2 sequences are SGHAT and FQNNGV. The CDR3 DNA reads TGTGCCAGCAGCTCCTCGGGGAGCTCCTACAATGAGCAGTTCTTC. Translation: CASSSSGSSYNEQFF.

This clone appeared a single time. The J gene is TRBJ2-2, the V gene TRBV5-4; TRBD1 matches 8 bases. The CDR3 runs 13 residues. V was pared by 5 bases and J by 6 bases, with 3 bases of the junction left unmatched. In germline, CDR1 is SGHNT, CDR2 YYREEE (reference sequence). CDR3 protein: CASSPTGAGELFF. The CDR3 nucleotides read TGTGCCAGCAGTCCGACAGGGGCCGGGGAGCTGTTTTTT.

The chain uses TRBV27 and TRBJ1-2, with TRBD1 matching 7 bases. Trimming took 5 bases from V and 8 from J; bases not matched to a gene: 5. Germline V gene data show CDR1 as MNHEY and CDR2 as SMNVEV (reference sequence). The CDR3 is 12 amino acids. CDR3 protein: CASSGQDGGYTF. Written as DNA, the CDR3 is TGTGCCAGCAGTGGACAGGATGGCGGCTACACCTTC.

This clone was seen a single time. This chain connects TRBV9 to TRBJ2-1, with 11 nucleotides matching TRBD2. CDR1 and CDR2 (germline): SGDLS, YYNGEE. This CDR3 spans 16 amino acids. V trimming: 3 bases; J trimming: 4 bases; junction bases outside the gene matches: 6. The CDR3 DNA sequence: TGTGCCAGCAGCGCACAGGGACTAGCGGTTTACAATGAGCAGTTCTTC. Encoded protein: CASSAQGLAVYNEQFF.

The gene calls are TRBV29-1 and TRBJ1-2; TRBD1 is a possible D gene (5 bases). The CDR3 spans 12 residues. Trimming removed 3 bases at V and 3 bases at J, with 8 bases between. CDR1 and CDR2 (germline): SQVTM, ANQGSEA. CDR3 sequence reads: CSVEPGDYGYTF. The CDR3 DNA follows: TGCAGCGTTGAGCCGGGGGACTATGGCTACACCTTC.

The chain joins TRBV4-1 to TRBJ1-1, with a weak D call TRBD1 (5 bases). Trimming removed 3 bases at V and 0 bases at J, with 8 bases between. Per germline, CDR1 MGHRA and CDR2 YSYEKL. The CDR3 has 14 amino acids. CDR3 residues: CASSQSGLNTEAFF. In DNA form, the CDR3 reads TGCGCCAGCAGCCAGTCAGGGCTGAACACTGAAGCTTTCTTT.

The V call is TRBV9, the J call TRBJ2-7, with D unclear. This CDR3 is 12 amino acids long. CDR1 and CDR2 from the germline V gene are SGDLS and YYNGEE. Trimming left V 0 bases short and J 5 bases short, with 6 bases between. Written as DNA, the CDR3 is TGTGCCAGCAGCGTAGGGTTCAACGAGCAGTACTTC. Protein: CASSVGFNEQYF.

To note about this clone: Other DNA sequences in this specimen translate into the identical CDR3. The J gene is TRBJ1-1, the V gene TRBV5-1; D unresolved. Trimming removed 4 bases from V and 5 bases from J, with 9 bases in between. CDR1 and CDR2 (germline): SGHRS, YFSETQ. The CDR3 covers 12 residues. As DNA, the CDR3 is TGCGCCAGCAGCCCTCCGGGAACTGAAGCTTTCTTT. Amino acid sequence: CASSPPGTEAFF.

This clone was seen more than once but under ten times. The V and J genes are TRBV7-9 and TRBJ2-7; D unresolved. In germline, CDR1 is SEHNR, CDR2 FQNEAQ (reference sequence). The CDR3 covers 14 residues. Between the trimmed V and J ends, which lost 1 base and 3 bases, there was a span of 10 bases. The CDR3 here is CASSLEGSGYEQYF. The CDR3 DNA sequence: TGTGCCAGCAGCTTAGAAGGCTCTGGCTACGAGCAGTACTTC.

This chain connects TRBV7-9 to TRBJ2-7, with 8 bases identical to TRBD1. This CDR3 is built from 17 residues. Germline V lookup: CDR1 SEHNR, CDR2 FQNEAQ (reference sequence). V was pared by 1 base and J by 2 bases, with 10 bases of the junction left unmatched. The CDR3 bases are TGTGCCAGCAGCTTAGAGGGTGGACAGGGCCCACCCTACGAGCAGTACTTC. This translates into CASSLEGGQGPPYEQYF.

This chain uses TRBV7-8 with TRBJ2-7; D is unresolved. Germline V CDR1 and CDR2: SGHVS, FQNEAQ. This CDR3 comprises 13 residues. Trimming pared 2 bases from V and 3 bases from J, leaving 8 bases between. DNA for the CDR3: TGTGCCAGCAGCTTAAAGGCGAACTACGAGCAGTACTTC. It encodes CASSLKANYEQYF. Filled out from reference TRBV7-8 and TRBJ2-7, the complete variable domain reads GAGVSQSPRYKVAKRGQDVALRCDPISGHVSLFWYQQALGQGPEFLTYFQNEAQLDKSGLPSDRFFAERPEGSVSTLKIQRTQQEDSAVYLCASSLKANYEQYFGPGTRLTVT.

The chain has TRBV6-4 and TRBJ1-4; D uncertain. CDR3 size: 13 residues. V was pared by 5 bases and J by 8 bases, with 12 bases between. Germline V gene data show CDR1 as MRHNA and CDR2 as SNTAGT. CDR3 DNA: TGTGCCAGCAGTCCGGTTTTGGGCGAAAAACTGTTTTTT. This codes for CASSPVLGEKLFF.

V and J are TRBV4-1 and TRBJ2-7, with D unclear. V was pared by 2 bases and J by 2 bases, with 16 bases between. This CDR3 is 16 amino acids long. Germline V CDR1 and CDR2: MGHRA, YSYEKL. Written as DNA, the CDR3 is TGCGCCAGCAGCCAAAGTAGTGCCGGACCGGCCTACGAGCAGTACTTC. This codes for CASSQSSAGPAYEQYF.

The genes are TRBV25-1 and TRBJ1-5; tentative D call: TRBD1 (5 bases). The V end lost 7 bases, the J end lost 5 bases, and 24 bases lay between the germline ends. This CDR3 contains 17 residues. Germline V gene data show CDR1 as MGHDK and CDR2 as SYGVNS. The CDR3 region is CASNSIRDLKKDQPQHF. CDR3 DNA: TGTGCCAGCAATTCAATCCGGGACTTGAAAAAGGATCAGCCCCAGCATTTT.

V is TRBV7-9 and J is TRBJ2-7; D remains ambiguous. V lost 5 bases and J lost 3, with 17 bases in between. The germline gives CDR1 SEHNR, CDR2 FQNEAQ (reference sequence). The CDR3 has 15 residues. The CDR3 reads CASSQPGPMHYEQYF. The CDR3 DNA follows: TGTGCCAGCAGCCAACCTGGGCCAATGCACTACGAGCAGTACTTC.

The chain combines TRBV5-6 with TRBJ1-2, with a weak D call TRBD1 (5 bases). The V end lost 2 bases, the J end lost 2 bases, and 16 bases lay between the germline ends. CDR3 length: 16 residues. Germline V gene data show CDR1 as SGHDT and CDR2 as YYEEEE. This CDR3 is CASSLLVGERNYGYTF. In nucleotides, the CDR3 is TGTGCCAGCAGCTTACTCGTAGGGGAGAGGAACTATGGCTACACCTTC.

This CDR3 reads CASSMGIREQFF. CDR3 sequence (DNA): TGTGCCAGCAGCATGGGAATCCGTGAGCAGTTCTTC. The chain couples TRBV5-6 to TRBJ2-1; D uncertain. The germline gives CDR1 SGHDT, CDR2 YYEEEE. CDR3 length: 12 amino acids. Deletions cut 4 bases from V and 9 bases from J, with 11 bases between.